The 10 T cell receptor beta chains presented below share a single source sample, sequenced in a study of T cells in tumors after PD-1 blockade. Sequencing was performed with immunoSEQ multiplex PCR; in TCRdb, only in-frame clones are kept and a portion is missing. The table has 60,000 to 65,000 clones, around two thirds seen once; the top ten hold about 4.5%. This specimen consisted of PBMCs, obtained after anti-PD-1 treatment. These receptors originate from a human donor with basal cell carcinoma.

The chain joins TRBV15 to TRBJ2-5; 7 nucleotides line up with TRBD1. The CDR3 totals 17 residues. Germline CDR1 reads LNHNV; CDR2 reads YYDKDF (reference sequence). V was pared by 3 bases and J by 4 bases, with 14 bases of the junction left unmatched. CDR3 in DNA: TGTGCCACCAGCAGTATCCCCGGACAGGAGTTGGTAGAGACCCAGTACTTC. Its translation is CATSSIPGQELVETQYF.

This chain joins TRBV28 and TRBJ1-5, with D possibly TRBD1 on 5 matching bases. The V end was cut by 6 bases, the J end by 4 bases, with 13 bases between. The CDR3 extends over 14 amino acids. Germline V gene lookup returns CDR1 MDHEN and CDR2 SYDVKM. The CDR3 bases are TGTGCCAGCAGGATAGGGACGGGTAATCAGCCCCAGCATTTT. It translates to CASRIGTGNQPQHF.

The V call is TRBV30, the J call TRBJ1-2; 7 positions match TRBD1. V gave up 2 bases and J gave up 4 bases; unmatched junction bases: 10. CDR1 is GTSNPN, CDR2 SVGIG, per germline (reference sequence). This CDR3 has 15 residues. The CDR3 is CAWSINMGQTYGYTF. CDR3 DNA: TGTGCCTGGAGTATTAACATGGGACAGACCTATGGCTACACCTTC.

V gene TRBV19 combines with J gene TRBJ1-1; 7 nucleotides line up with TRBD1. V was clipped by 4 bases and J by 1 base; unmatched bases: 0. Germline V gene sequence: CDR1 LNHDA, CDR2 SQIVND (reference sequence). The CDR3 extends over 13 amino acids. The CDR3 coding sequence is TGTGCCAGTAGTAGACAGGGGAACACTGAAGCTTTCTTT. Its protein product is CASSRQGNTEAFF.

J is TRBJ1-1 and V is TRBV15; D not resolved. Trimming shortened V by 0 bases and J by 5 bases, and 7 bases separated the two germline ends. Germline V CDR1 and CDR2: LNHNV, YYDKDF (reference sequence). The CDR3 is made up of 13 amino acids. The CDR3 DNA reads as TGTGCCACCAGCAGAGACCGCAGGACTGAAGCTTTCTTT. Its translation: CATSRDRRTEAFF. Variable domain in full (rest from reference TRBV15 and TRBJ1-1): DAMVIQNPRYQVTQFGKPVTLSCSQTLNHNVMYWYQQKSSQAPKLLFHYYDKDFNNEADTPDNFQSRRPNTSFCFLDIRSPGLGDTAMYLCATSRDRRTEAFFGQGTRLTVV.

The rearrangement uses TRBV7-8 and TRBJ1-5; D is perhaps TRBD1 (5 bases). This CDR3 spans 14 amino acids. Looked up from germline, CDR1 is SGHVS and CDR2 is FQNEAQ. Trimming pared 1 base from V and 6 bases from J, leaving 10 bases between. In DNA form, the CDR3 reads TGTGCCAGCAGCTTAGTAGGGGTCGGTCAGCCCCAGCATTTT. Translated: CASSLVGVGQPQHF.

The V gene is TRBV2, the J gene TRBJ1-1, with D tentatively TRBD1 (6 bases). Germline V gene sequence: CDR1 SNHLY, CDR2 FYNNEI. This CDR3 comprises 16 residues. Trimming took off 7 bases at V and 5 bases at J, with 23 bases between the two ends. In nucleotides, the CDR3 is TGTGCCAGCAACCTACGACGGGGGCTGAGTGGGACTGAAGCTTTCTTT. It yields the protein CASNLRRGLSGTEAFF. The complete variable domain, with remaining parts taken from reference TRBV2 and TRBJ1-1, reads EPEVTQTPSHQVTQMGQEVILRCVPISNHLYFYWYRQILGQKVEFLVSFYNNEISEKSEIFDDQFSVERPDGSNFTLKIRSTKLEDSAMYFCASNLRRGLSGTEAFFGQGTRLTVV.

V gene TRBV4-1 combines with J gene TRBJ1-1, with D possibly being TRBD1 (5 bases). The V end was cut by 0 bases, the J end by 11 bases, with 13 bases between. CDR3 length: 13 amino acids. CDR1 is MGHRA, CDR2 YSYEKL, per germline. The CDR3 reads CASSQDGGGDAFF. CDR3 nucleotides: TGCGCCAGCAGCCAAGATGGAGGTGGGGACGCTTTCTTT.

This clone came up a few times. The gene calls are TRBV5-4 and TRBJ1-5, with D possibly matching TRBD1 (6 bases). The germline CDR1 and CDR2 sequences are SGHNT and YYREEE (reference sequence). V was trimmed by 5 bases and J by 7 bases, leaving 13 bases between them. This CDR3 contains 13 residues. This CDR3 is CASSPGTHQPQHF. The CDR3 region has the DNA TGTGCCAGCAGTCCTGGGACACACCAGCCCCAGCATTTT.

CDR3 region: CASRPDRGPEAFF. CDR3 DNA sequence: TGTGCCAGCAGACCGGACAGGGGACCTGAAGCTTTCTTT. V usage is TRBV7-9 and J usage is TRBJ1-1, with 9 bases aligning to TRBD1. Germline CDR1 reads SEHNR; CDR2 reads FQNEAQ (reference sequence). The CDR3 contains 13 residues. Trimming at V came to 6 bases and at J to 6 bases, leaving 5 bases not matched to a gene.